This TCR beta chain came from a study of OX40 agonist ivuxolimab in advanced cancers. The wider study: Patients enrolled in dose escalation were diagnosed with hepatocellular carcinoma, melanoma, renal cell or head and neck cancer. Three patients showed partial responses: one hepatocellular carcinoma and two cutaneous melanoma cases.

Sequencing was performed with immunoSEQ multiplex PCR; in TCRdb, only in-frame clones are kept and a portion is missing. The table includes about 80,000 clones, nearly 95% detected once. Study conclusions and caveats: CD8+ T cells were the subset that, on average, had more expanded clones than CD4+.

This CDR3 has 16 residues. The V gene end was trimmed by 4 bases and the J gene end by 3 bases; junction bases not matched to a gene: 7. The germline gives CDR1 LGHNA, CDR2 YSLEER. About this clone: Its antigen is not known.

The chain joins TRBV4-3 to TRBJ2-1, with 9 bases identical to TRBD1. Specimen: CD4+ or CD8+ T cells sorted from blood, collected in a trial of the OX40 agonist ivuxolimab. This TCR was recovered from an adult with an advanced solid tumor such as melanoma, head and neck, liver or kidney cancer. CDR3 DNA: TGCGCCAGCAGCCGCGACAGGGGGATTATCTACAATGAGCAGTTCTTC. Protein sequence: CASSRDRGIIYNEQFF.